This T cell receptor (beta chain) was documented in a study of blood T cell repertoires in COVID-19. At the level of the study: Samples came from the United States, Italy and Spain, spanning acute and convalescent COVID-19. PBMCs, B-cell-depleted T cells, or T cells were the source of the cDNA or gDNA that made up the material.

In the original workflow: From reference gene primer amplification, estimates of nucleated cell counts were derived. The data were produced by immunoSEQ multiplex PCR, yet TCRdb's version contains in-frame clones alone and is incomplete. The DNA gave D and trimming, while V, J and clone size come from that table. The data show 100,000 to 150,000 clones, approximately 83% seen once. This CDR3 comprises 13 residues. The ends were cut back, 6 bases at V and 4 bases at J, with 12 bases in the middle. Germline V lookup: CDR1 SNHLY, CDR2 FYNNEI. The chain is built from TRBV2 and TRBJ1-2; possible D gene TRBD1, 6 bases. This clonotype was obtained from a woman in her fifties or sixties with acute or convalescent COVID-19. Sequencing was done on a sample of peripheral blood. CDR3 in amino acids: CASSTGTTYGYTF. In DNA form, the CDR3 reads TGTGCCAGCAGCACCGGGACAACCTATGGCTACACCTTC.